What follows is one TCR beta chain and its context. Its matching antigen is unknown. The germline V gene has CDR1 SGHNT and CDR2 YYREEE (reference sequence). The CDR3 has 13 residues. The ends lost 4 bases at V and 10 bases at J; junction bases unmatched: 8. It was with a sample-barcoded 5' primer and a J-beta primer mix that a second PCR of roughly 7 to 12 cycles was run. The template-switch adaptor, which had 12 random nucleotides, put a tag on each cDNA molecule. TCRdb used MiXCR to reprocess the 5' RACE reads, holding one entry per CDR3 protein. The table includes hundreds of thousands of distinct CDR3 sequences, about 43% detected once. Every donor gave approximately 10 milliliters of peripheral blood. Total RNA was extracted at no less than 5.5 micrograms per sample. The sample originates from a study of blood T cells in healthy people across ages. Study results and caveats: Naive T cell percentage showed a strong correlation with the diversity of TCR beta.

The chain has TRBV5-4 and TRBJ2-1, with TRBD2 identical over 7 bases. This clonotype was sampled from an elderly man in good health. The sample was blood. The CDR3 protein is CASSPVGREEQFF. The CDR3 bases are TGTGCCAGCAGCCCCGTGGGGAGGGAAGAGCAGTTCTTC.